This T cell receptor (beta chain) was observed in a study of shared clonotypes between healthy human individuals. Study-level information: The plates for each donor numbered three CD4 naive, three CD4 memory, two CD8 naive and one CD8 memory.

CD45RO negativity and positive selection for CCR7 defined naive CD8 cells, a population that excluded terminally differentiated effector memory CD45RA+ cells. Concerning this clone: The antigen is not known.

Produced via immunoSEQ multiplex PCR; TCRdb's table is partial and in-frame only. The sample has around 1.9 million clones; 85% to 95% are singletons. Study-level results: Lower generation probabilities were found for non-shared clonotypes than for those shared by all four donors.

Material for sequencing was naive CD8+ T cells from PBMCs. The TCR sequence derives from a man aged 18 to 35 in good health. Some clones in this sample may be carry-over from other donors' samples.

This CDR3 is CASSYPRQLMNTEAFF. CDR3 DNA: TGTGCCAGCAGTTACCCCCGGCAGTTAATGAACACTGAAGCTTTCTTT. The chain employs TRBV6-6 and TRBJ1-1, with D uncertain. Trimming left V 2 bases short and J 0 bases short, with 13 bases between. The CDR3 length is 16 residues. Germline CDR1 and CDR2: MNHNY and SVGAGI (reference sequence).